The source of this T cell receptor beta chain is a study of shared clonotypes between healthy human individuals. Notes on the study in general: Even with large depth, rarefaction showed that sorted-subset sequencing was incomplete.

Sorted subsets were amplified in replicate PCRs using approximately 200 ng DNA, roughly 30,000 T cell genomes. Only in-frame clones appear in the TCRdb table, and some are missing; sequencing was by immunoSEQ multiplex PCR. The sample contains approximately 2.5 million clones, around nine tenths of which appear only once. The V gene's germline CDR1 is SGHRS and CDR2 YFSETQ. The CDR3 covers 15 residues. V was pared by 4 bases and J by 5 bases, with 17 bases between. Note on this clone: Its antigen is as yet unknown.

This receptor was obtained from a man aged 18 to 29 in good health. The V gene is TRBV5-1, the J gene TRBJ2-3, with D tentatively TRBD2 (5 bases). What was sequenced was naive CD4+ T cells sorted from blood. As to subset: CD45RA+ positively selected. The CDR3 region is CASSNQQNGGDTQYF. The CDR3 DNA follows: TGCGCCAGCAGCAACCAACAAAATGGAGGAGATACGCAGTATTTT.